This TCR beta chain was captured in a study of identical twins. Study outcomes and limitations: Alpha sequences that were out-of-frame and twin-shared showed an excess of low generation probability. Excess twin sharing in beta out-of-frame sequences was weaker. The more abundant beta clonotypes in cord blood had fewer insertions, and memory repertoires did not show this.

The CDR3 runs 18 residues. V dropped 6 bases and J dropped 2 bases, with 27 bases sitting between them. Germline loops: CDR1 SQVTM, CDR2 ANQGSEA. A universal primer site arose from template switching, and cDNA bore unique molecular identifiers. A single record per CDR3 protein comes from TCRdb applying MiXCR to the 5' RACE reads. The sample records around 1.7 million distinct CDR3 sequences, about 30% being singletons. This clonotype turned up a few times. Its antigen remains unidentified. The sequencing input was cord blood. The clonotype comes from a newborn girl in good health. The V gene is TRBV29-1, the J gene TRBJ2-3; D tentatively reads TRBD1 or TRBD2 (5 bases each). This CDR3 is CSVLNRPRRGLFTDTQYF. Here the CDR3 DNA reads TGCAGCGTCCTCAACAGACCGCGCCGGGGCCTCTTCACAGATACGCAGTATTTT.